These 25 T cell receptor beta chains were sequenced from one sample in a study of blood T cell repertoires in COVID-19. Sequenced by immunoSEQ multiplex PCR; TCRdb stores in-frame clones only, minus some. Here the sample spans roughly 82,000 clones, around 91% being singletons. Material for sequencing was peripheral blood. The receptors derive from a woman aged 45-65 years in a cohort sampled during active COVID-19.

The rearrangement links TRBV28 to TRBJ2-2; the match to TRBD2 covers 7 bases. The trim removed 3 bases at V and 3 bases at J, leaving 7 bases unmatched. Germline values: CDR1 MDHEN, CDR2 SYDVKM. This CDR3 has 16 residues. The CDR3 nucleotides read TGTGCCAGCAGTTTCTCCGGGGGGTGGGACACCGGGGAGCTGTTTTTT. Translation: CASSFSGGWDTGELFF.

The chain is built from TRBV5-1 and TRBJ2-1, with D perhaps matching TRBD1 (5 bases). Trimming shortened V by 4 bases and J by 3 bases, and 20 bases separated the two germline ends. This CDR3 contains 17 residues. The V gene's germline CDR1 is SGHRS and CDR2 YFSETQ. The CDR3 coding sequence is TGCGCCAGCAGCCCACCACCTACCAGGGTAGGCTACAATGAGCAGTTCTTC. Translation: CASSPPPTRVGYNEQFF.

The chain employs TRBV28 and TRBJ1-2; D call uncertain. Germline loops: CDR1 MDHEN, CDR2 SYDVKM. The CDR3 runs to 15 residues. The V and J ends lost 7 bases and 2 bases respectively, with 17 bases between them. The CDR3 bases are TGTGCCAGCAATCCAGGCGCGGGCCTCAACTATGGCTACACCTTC. Protein sequence: CASNPGAGLNYGYTF.

The chain joins TRBV7-2 to TRBJ2-3, with 7 bases aligning to TRBD1. The CDR3 spans 19 residues. V shed 1 base, J shed 1 base, and the junction held 14 bases outside the gene matches. Looked up from germline, CDR1 is SGHTA and CDR2 is FQGNSA. The CDR3 region is CASSLEEVGDSLRTDTQYF. The DNA of the CDR3 is TGTGCCAGCAGCTTAGAGGAAGTAGGGGACAGTCTTCGCACAGATACGCAGTATTTT.

The chain combines TRBV6-2 or TRBV6-3 with TRBJ2-5, with 10 positions matching TRBD2. The CDR3 runs to 15 residues. Germline V lookup: CDR1 MNHEY, CDR2 SVGEGT. The V segment lost 6 bases and the J segment 0 bases; nucleotides outside the gene matches: 4. The CDR3 DNA sequence: TGTGCCAGCAGCCGGACTAGCGGTTACCAAGAGACCCAGTACTTC. Translating it yields CASSRTSGYQETQYF.

The chain links TRBV3-1 (or the pseudogene TRBV3-2) to TRBJ2-5; D is perhaps TRBD2 (6 bases). V dropped 4 bases and J dropped 7 bases, with 28 bases sitting between them. Germline V gives CDR1 LGHDT, CDR2 YNNKEL (reference sequence). The CDR3 loop spans 18 amino acids. CDR3 DNA sequence: TGTGCCAGCAGCCCCCAGAAGTATCCCGACTGGATCGGGGGGACCCAGTACTTC. Translation: CASSPQKYPDWIGGTQYF.

CDR3 DNA sequence: TGTGCCAGCAGCTTAGTCAGGGCCACTGAAGCTTTCTTT. It translates to CASSLVRATEAFF. The V and J genes are TRBV7-9 and TRBJ1-1, with a possible D match to TRBD1 (5 bases). The CDR3 sequence is 13 residues long. The V and J ends lost 1 base and 4 bases respectively, with 7 bases between them. Per germline, CDR1 SEHNR and CDR2 FQNEAQ (reference sequence).

V is TRBV12-3 or TRBV12-4 and J is TRBJ1-1; the D is unclear. Trimming left V 2 bases short and J 6 bases short, with 10 bases between. CDR3 length: 13 residues. Here the CDR3 reads CASSLSGTPEAFF. The CDR3 DNA follows: TGTGCCAGCAGTTTATCAGGAACGCCTGAAGCTTTCTTT.

J is TRBJ2-7 and V is TRBV5-1, with 11 bases aligning to TRBD1. CDR3 length: 14 residues. With V trimmed by 5 bases and J by 2 bases, 3 bases remained unmatched. Germline-derived CDR1 and CDR2 are SGHRS and YFSETQ. The CDR3 nucleotides read TGCGCCAGCAGACCGGGACAGGGGGCCTACGAGCAGTACTTC. Encoded protein: CASRPGQGAYEQYF.

The V and J genes are TRBV4-2 and TRBJ2-7; TRBD2 matches 8 bases. V lost 0 bases and J lost 0; bases outside the gene matches: 13. The CDR3 sequence is 19 residues long. Germline V CDR1 and CDR2: LGHNA, YNFKEQ. CDR3 DNA sequence: TGTGCCAGCAGCCAAGAAAGGGCTAGCGGGCCCGGGAGCTCCTACGAGCAGTACTTC. Its protein is CASSQERASGPGSSYEQYF.

With regard to this clone: The junction departs from germline at one end; a sequencing error may be responsible. The rearrangement links TRBV4-1 to TRBJ2-3; 9 bases match TRBD1. Germline values: CDR1 MGHRA, CDR2 YSYEKL. There are 17 residues in the CDR3. CDR3 loop: CASRQGRRTGVGDTQYF. CDR3 nucleotide sequence: TGCGCCAGCAGACAAGGCCGACGGACAGGGGTCGGAGATACGCAGTATTTT.

This chain joins TRBV15 and TRBJ2-1; weak D call: TRBD2 (6 bases). CDR1 and CDR2 (germline): LNHNV, YYDKDF (reference sequence). This CDR3 is built from 18 residues. V lost 0 bases and J lost 0, with 15 bases in between. This CDR3 is CATSRDGPREISYNEQFF. CDR3 DNA sequence: TGTGCCACCAGCAGAGATGGTCCCCGGGAGATCTCCTACAATGAGCAGTTCTTC.

The chain joins TRBV18 to TRBJ2-7, with D perhaps TRBD2 (7 bases). The CDR3 has 16 amino acids. The V and J ends lost 3 bases and 5 bases respectively, with 20 bases between them. Germline CDR1 KGHSH, CDR2 LQKENI. CDR3 protein: CASSPLGGGAGDEQYF. In nucleotides, the CDR3 is TGTGCCAGCTCACCCCTAGGAGGGGGGGCCGGGGACGAGCAGTACTTC. Combining the CDR3 with reference TRBV18 and TRBJ2-7 gives the whole variable domain NAGVMQNPRHLVRRRGQEARLRCSPMKGHSHVYWYRQLPEEGLKFMVYLQKENIIDESGMPKERFSAEFPKEGPSILRIQQVVRGDSAAYFCASSPLGGGAGDEQYFGPGTRLTVT.

The chain recombines TRBV29-1 with TRBJ2-1; 11 nucleotides line up with TRBD2. Trimming took 2 bases from V and 10 from J; bases not matched to a gene: 7. Germline V gene lookup returns CDR1 SQVTM and CDR2 ANQGSEA. There are 14 residues in the CDR3. The CDR3 DNA reads as TGCAGCGTTGAAAAGGTAGTAGCGGGAGGGGAGCAGTTCTTC. It is translated as CSVEKVVAGGEQFF.

The V and J genes are TRBV18 and TRBJ2-4; 15 positions agree with TRBD2. The germline CDR1 and CDR2 sequences are KGHSH and LQKENI. V lost 3 bases and J lost 9; bases outside the gene matches: 0. This CDR3 is 14 amino acids long. The CDR3 DNA reads TGTGCCAGCTCACCGGGACTAGCGGGAGGCATTCAGTACTTC. Amino acids: CASSPGLAGGIQYF.

The chain combines TRBV7-2 with TRBJ1-4; 8 bases line up with TRBD1. Trimming at V came to 5 bases and at J to 8 bases, leaving 10 bases not matched to a gene. This CDR3 has 15 residues. Looked up from germline, CDR1 is SGHTA and CDR2 is FQGNSA. For the CDR3, the DNA is TGTGCCAGCAGCCTATCACAGGGGGGCGGGGAAAAACTGTTTTTT. As protein: CASSLSQGGGEKLFF.

This chain uses TRBV5-1 with TRBJ2-1, with 13 nucleotides matching TRBD2. Trimming removed 4 bases from V and 9 bases from J; junction bases left unmatched: 13. This CDR3 is built from 17 residues. Germline loops: CDR1 SGHRS, CDR2 YFSETQ. For the CDR3, the DNA is TGCGCCAGCAGCCTACTAGCGGGAGGGCCGAAAGCGAGTGAGCAGTTCTTC. It codes for CASSLLAGGPKASEQFF.

The chain links TRBV6-6 to TRBJ2-3; 10 bases are shared with TRBD2. CDR1 is MNHNY, CDR2 SVGAGI, per germline (reference sequence). This CDR3 has 15 residues. Trimming took 6 bases from V and 2 from J; bases not matched to a gene: 5. CDR3: CASSLLAGNTDTQYF. CDR3 DNA: TGTGCCAGCAGCCTACTAGCGGGAAACACAGATACGCAGTATTTT.

The chain has TRBV5-8 and TRBJ1-3; no clear D gene. CDR3 size: 14 residues. Trimming removed 5 bases at V and 0 bases at J, with 9 bases between. Per germline, CDR1 SGHTS and CDR2 YDEGEE. CDR3 nucleotide sequence: TGTGCCAGCAGGAGGGCTGGCTCTGGAAACACCATATATTTT. It specifies CASRRAGSGNTIYF.

The gene calls are TRBV24-1 and TRBJ2-5; 8 bases map to TRBD1. CDR3 length: 15 amino acids. The germline V gene has CDR1 KGHDR and CDR2 SFDVKD. V gave up 3 bases and J gave up 5 bases; unmatched junction bases: 7. The CDR3 spells CATSDPTGVTETQYF. The CDR3 DNA follows: TGTGCCACCAGTGATCCGACAGGGGTTACGGAGACCCAGTACTTC.

This clone is a singleton in its sample. This chain joins TRBV4-1 and TRBJ1-2; a possible D gene is TRBD1 (6 bases). CDR1 and CDR2 from the germline V gene are MGHRA and YSYEKL. Trimming pared 1 base from V and 1 base from J, leaving 16 bases between. The length of the CDR3 is 17 residues. This chain's CDR3 is CASSQGQLKGVNYGYTF. In DNA, the CDR3 is TGCGCCAGCAGCCAAGGTCAACTAAAGGGGGTTAACTATGGCTACACCTTC.

The gene calls are TRBV20-1 and TRBJ2-6, with D possibly being TRBD1 (6 bases). The V end lost 3 bases, the J end lost 3 bases, and 15 bases lay between the germline ends. Germline assignment: CDR1 DFQATT and CDR2 SNEGSKA (reference sequence). CDR3 length equals 16 residues. The CDR3 reads CSASSGENFGANVLTF. The CDR3 region has the DNA TGCAGTGCTAGTTCAGGGGAAAACTTTGGGGCCAACGTCCTGACTTTC.

The V gene is TRBV28, the J gene TRBJ2-1, with 7 positions matching TRBD2. CDR1 is MDHEN, CDR2 SYDVKM, per germline. Germline trimming cut 3 bases from V and 3 bases from J; bases unmatched to any gene: 5. The CDR3 extends over 15 amino acids. The CDR3 nucleotides read TGTGCCAGCAGTTTGGGAGGGAGAGGCTACAATGAGCAGTTCTTC. It is translated as CASSLGGRGYNEQFF.

CDR3 sequence reads: CASSSPSRGEQFF. In DNA, the CDR3 is TGTGCCAGCAGCTCGCCCTCTAGGGGTGAGCAGTTCTTC. The V gene is TRBV7-2, the J gene TRBJ2-1; D is possibly TRBD1 (5 bases). The CDR3 extends over 13 amino acids. V was trimmed by 4 bases and J by 9 bases, leaving 13 bases between them. Germline assignment: CDR1 SGHTA and CDR2 FQGNSA. The whole variable domain, filled in from reference TRBV7-2 and TRBJ2-1, reads GAGVSQSPSNKVTEKGKDVELRCDPISGHTALYWYRQSLGQGLEFLIYFQGNSAPDKSGLPSDRFSAERTGGSVSTLTIQRTQQEDSAVYLCASSSPSRGEQFFGPGTRLTVL.

This clone was observed a single time. The CDR3: CAIRGRSNEQFF. The CDR3, as DNA: TGTGCCATTCGCGGGAGATCGAATGAGCAGTTCTTC. The chain couples TRBV2 to TRBJ2-1, with 7 bases identical to TRBD2. Germline V gene sequence: CDR1 SNHLY, CDR2 FYNNEI. The CDR3 length is 12 residues. After removal of 10 bases from V and 7 bases from J, the junction contained 7 bases not matched to a gene.